What follows are 25 T cell receptor beta chains derived from one specimen sequenced in a study of blood T cell repertoires in COVID-19. Assay: immunoSEQ multiplex PCR; the TCRdb copy retains only in-frame clones and omits some. The sample lists roughly 180,000 clones; approximately 85% were seen once. The sample consisted of peripheral blood. All receptors come from a man in his sixties who had recovered from COVID-19.

This clone was seen a few times. The CDR3 nucleotides read TGTGCCAGCAGCTTAGCGCGGGTCCGCGGGGGGACACAAGAGACCCAGTACTTC. It codes for CASSLARVRGGTQETQYF. The chain recombines TRBV7-2 with TRBJ2-5, with TRBD2 matching 8 bases. The length of the CDR3 is 18 residues. Per germline, CDR1 SGHTA and CDR2 FQGNSA. V lost 0 bases, J lost 2 bases, and 11 bases stayed unmatched. The full variable domain, completed using reference TRBV7-2 and TRBJ2-5, is GAGVSQSPSNKVTEKGKDVELRCDPISGHTALYWYRQSLGQGLEFLIYFQGNSAPDKSGLPSDRFSAERTGGSVSTLTIQRTQQEDSAVYLCASSLARVRGGTQETQYFGPGTRLLVL.

V usage is TRBV24-1 and J usage is TRBJ1-6; 7 nucleotides match TRBD1. This CDR3 contains 13 residues. V lost 9 bases, J lost 7 bases, and 5 bases stayed unmatched. Germline-derived CDR1 and CDR2 are KGHDR and SFDVKD. The CDR3 reads CATRRDSNSPLHF. DNA of the CDR3: TGTGCCACCCGCCGGGACAGCAATTCACCCCTCCACTTT.

V and J are TRBV4-2 and TRBJ1-2; 8 bases agree with TRBD1. V lost 4 bases and J lost 6; bases outside the gene matches: 7. The CDR3 is made up of 14 amino acids. The germline V gene has CDR1 LGHNA and CDR2 YNFKEQ. This CDR3 reads CASSPDRESHGYTF. CDR3 DNA: TGTGCCAGCAGCCCGGACAGGGAGAGTCATGGCTACACCTTC.

V and J are TRBV7-9 and TRBJ1-1; a weak D match, TRBD1 (6 bases). The germline gives CDR1 SEHNR, CDR2 FQNEAQ (reference sequence). The length of the CDR3 is 12 residues. The germline V and J ends were trimmed by 6 bases and 8 bases, with 13 bases remaining between them. The CDR3 DNA reads TGTGCCAGCAGTCCTGGACAGTTAGAAGCTTTCTTT. Its protein is CASSPGQLEAFF.

For this clone: Other DNA sequences in the same sample also yield this CDR3. This chain links TRBV30 with TRBJ2-5; perhaps TRBD2 as D (6 bases). The CDR3 is made up of 12 amino acids. Germline V CDR1 and CDR2: GTSNPN, SVGIG (reference sequence). The ends were cut back, 2 bases at V and 4 bases at J, with 8 bases in the middle. The CDR3 spells CAWSPGGETQYF. In DNA, the CDR3 is TGTGCCTGGAGTCCCGGGGGAGAGACCCAGTACTTC.

The sample holds one count of this clone. CDR3 loop: CAISEKRGGNQETQYF. As DNA, the CDR3 is TGTGCCATCAGTGAAAAGAGGGGGGGGAACCAAGAGACCCAGTACTTC. V is TRBV10-3 and J is TRBJ2-5; weak D call: TRBD2 (7 bases). Germline CDR1 ENHRY, CDR2 SYGVKD. The CDR3 totals 16 residues. V lost 3 bases and J lost 0, with 14 bases in between.

The V call is TRBV13, the J call TRBJ1-3; a weak D match, TRBD1 (5 bases). Germline lookup yields CDR1 PRHDT and CDR2 FYEKMQ (reference sequence). This CDR3 contains 15 residues. The V gene lost 5 bases and the J gene lost 2 bases, with 13 bases spanning the gap. CDR3 protein: CASSRYQGPGNTIYF. In DNA, the CDR3 is TGTGCCAGCAGCAGATATCAGGGCCCTGGAAACACCATATATTTT.

V and J are TRBV9 and TRBJ1-4; 8 bases are shared with TRBD1. The CDR3 consists of 14 residues. With 3 bases clipped from V and 8 bases from J, the junction kept 6 bases outside the gene matches. The germline V gene has CDR1 SGDLS and CDR2 YYNGEE. CDR3 DNA sequence: TGTGCCAGCAGCGCGACAGGGGTAGCGGAAAAACTGTTTTTT. Amino acid sequence: CASSATGVAEKLFF.

This clone was seen a single time. The chain joins TRBV6-2 or TRBV6-3 to TRBJ2-5; perhaps TRBD1 as D (6 bases). This CDR3 spans 15 amino acids. Germline V gene sequence: CDR1 MNHEY, CDR2 SVGEGT. The germline V and J ends were trimmed by 2 bases and 1 base, with 11 bases remaining between them. This CDR3 is CASSYGRGSQETQYF. The CDR3 DNA is TGTGCCAGCAGTTACGGCAGGGGATCCCAAGAGACCCAGTACTTC.

This sequence joins TRBV12-2 and TRBJ2-3; the DNA was not compared with TRBD2, the D call given in the table. TRBV12-2 is flagged as a pseudogene. The CDR3 is made up of 20 amino acids. Here the CDR3 DNA reads TGTGCAAGTCGCTTAGGTAAACCGGGACTAGGGTTTTCTAGCACAGATACGCAGTATTTT. Protein sequence: CASRLGKPGLGFSSTDTQYF.

This clone was counted once. The rearrangement links TRBV14 to TRBJ2-2; weak D call: TRBD2 (5 bases). The CDR3 length is 15 residues. V dropped 4 bases and J dropped 3 bases, with 12 bases sitting between them. From germline, CDR1 is SGHDN and CDR2 FVKESK. The CDR3 bases are TGTGCCAGCAGCCCCATTGGACTCGACACCGGGGAGCTGTTTTTT. It translates to CASSPIGLDTGELFF.

This sequence joins TRBV7-8 and TRBJ2-7; D is unresolved. Trimming removed 1 base at V and 8 bases at J, with 6 bases between. The CDR3 extends over 11 amino acids. Germline V gives CDR1 SGHVS, CDR2 FQNEAQ. CDR3 loop: CASSLGGQQYF. CDR3 nucleotide sequence: TGTGCCAGCAGCTTAGGAGGCCAGCAGTACTTC.

This chain joins TRBV6-5 and TRBJ1-2; 9 bases match TRBD1. Germline-derived CDR1 and CDR2 are MNHEY and SVGAGI. With 8 bases clipped from V and 4 bases from J, the junction kept 2 bases outside the gene matches. The CDR3 is 12 residues long. CDR3 loop: CASSTGGYGYTF. In DNA, the CDR3 is TGTGCCAGCTCGACAGGGGGCTATGGCTACACCTTC.

The J gene is TRBJ2-5, the V gene TRBV20-1, with 13 bases fitting TRBD2. The germline V gene encodes CDR1 DFQATT and CDR2 SNEGSKA (reference sequence). The CDR3 has 15 residues. With V trimmed by 3 bases and J by 3 bases, 4 bases remained unmatched. Written as DNA, the CDR3 is TGCAGTGCTAGTAGGACTAGCGGGGGTGAAGAGACCCAGTACTTC. Protein: CSASRTSGGEETQYF.

This clone showed up just a few times. The CDR3 DNA reads TGCGCCAGCAGCCACCGAAAAAACCGAACAGGGTCCGAGCAGTACTTC. Translated: CASSHRKNRTGSEQYF. This chain connects TRBV4-1 to TRBJ2-7, with a weak D call TRBD1 (6 bases). The CDR3 is made up of 16 amino acids. V gave up 3 bases and J gave up 6 bases, with 21 bases separating them. The germline V gene encodes CDR1 MGHRA and CDR2 YSYEKL.

The CDR3 reads CASRYSRGNTEAFF. For the CDR3, the DNA is TGTGCCAGCCGCTATTCCCGGGGGAACACTGAAGCTTTCTTT. The chain uses TRBV6-5 and TRBJ1-1, with D unclear. This CDR3 spans 14 amino acids. Germline V CDR1 and CDR2: MNHEY, SVGAGI. Trimming left V 8 bases short and J 1 base short, with 14 bases between.

This clone occurred once. The gene calls are TRBV5-1 and TRBJ2-1; the D gene is possibly TRBD1 (6 bases). V was shortened by 4 bases and J by 5 bases, with 16 bases between the two germline ends. From germline, CDR1 is SGHRS and CDR2 YFSETQ. The CDR3 sequence is 15 residues long. CDR3: CASSPTTGSHNEQFF. As DNA, the CDR3 is TGCGCCAGCAGCCCTACAACAGGGTCCCACAATGAGCAGTTCTTC.

The gene calls are TRBV13 and TRBJ1-6; 7 positions agree with TRBD1. Germline assignment: CDR1 PRHDT and CDR2 FYEKMQ (reference sequence). The CDR3 is 13 residues long. V was pared by 5 bases and J by 6 bases, with 1 base of the junction left unmatched. The CDR3 coding sequence is TGTGCCAGCAGCGACAGGGCTAATTCACCCCTCCACTTT. Protein product: CASSDRANSPLHF. The variable domain in full, with the rest retrieved from reference TRBV13 and TRBJ1-6, is AAGVIQSPRHLIKEKRETATLKCYPIPRHDTVYWYQQGPGQDPQFLISFYEKMQSDKGSIPDRFSAQQFSDYHSELNMSSLELGDSALYFCASSDRANSPLHFGNGTRLTVT.

The V gene is TRBV2, the J gene TRBJ1-3; TRBD1 aligns across 12 bases. The CDR3 sequence is 14 residues long. V lost 6 bases and J lost 7; bases outside the gene matches: 4. CDR1 and CDR2 from the germline V gene are SNHLY and FYNNEI. In DNA, the CDR3 is TGTGCCAGCAGCCCGGGACAGGGGGCCAACACCATATATTTT. It translates to CASSPGQGANTIYF.

The chain has TRBV4-3 and TRBJ1-2, with D hard to call. The germline V and J ends were trimmed by 0 bases and 4 bases, with 15 bases remaining between them. Looked up from germline, CDR1 is LGHNA and CDR2 is YSLEER. The CDR3 contains 16 residues. This CDR3 is CASSQDRGRNVYGYTF. The CDR3 region has the DNA TGCGCCAGCAGCCAAGATCGAGGGCGGAACGTCTATGGCTACACCTTC.

This chain uses TRBV30 with TRBJ1-2, with D possibly TRBD1 on 5 matching bases. The CDR3 has 10 amino acids. Trimming pared 4 bases from V and 7 bases from J, leaving 7 bases between. CDR1 is GTSNPN, CDR2 SVGIG, per germline (reference sequence). The CDR3 region is CAWIGVGYTF. CDR3 DNA sequence: TGTGCCTGGATAGGGGTTGGCTACACCTTC.

This clone has just one count. This chain connects TRBV19 to TRBJ1-1; 7 bases are shared with TRBD1. The CDR3 extends over 18 amino acids. After removal of 7 bases from V and 1 base from J, the junction contained 18 bases not matched to a gene. CDR1 and CDR2 from the germline V gene are LNHDA and SQIVND (reference sequence). CDR3 in amino acids: CASIPDLRQGYRNTEAFF. For the CDR3, the DNA is TGTGCCAGTATCCCAGACCTCCGACAGGGATACAGGAACACTGAAGCTTTCTTT.

The chain uses TRBV30 and TRBJ2-3; 9 bases are a match to TRBD2. CDR1 GTSNPN and CDR2 SVGIG come from the germline V gene (reference sequence). The CDR3 is made up of 16 amino acids. Trimming at V came to 2 bases and at J to 4 bases, leaving 10 bases not matched to a gene. DNA of the CDR3: TGTGCCTGGAGTCCCCGGGGTAGCGGGGGCCCAGATACGCAGTATTTT. Protein product: CAWSPRGSGGPDTQYF.

The V gene is TRBV29-1, the J gene TRBJ1-1; 7 bases agree with TRBD1. The CDR3 totals 12 residues. The germline gives CDR1 SQVTM, CDR2 ANQGSEA. V was clipped by 7 bases and J by 2 bases; unmatched bases: 4. In DNA form, the CDR3 reads TGCAGCGGGGGACAGCACAACACTGAAGCTTTCTTT. It specifies CSGGQHNTEAFF.

The rearrangement uses TRBV2 and TRBJ2-7; D is possibly TRBD1 (5 bases). This CDR3 contains 14 residues. Germline CDR1 is SNHLY and CDR2 is FYNNEI. V lost 3 bases and J lost 3, with 12 bases in between. Here the CDR3 DNA reads TGTGCCAGCAGTGAGTCCTTTAGGGGCTACGAGCAGTACTTC. As protein: CASSESFRGYEQYF.